Below, 31 T cell receptor beta chains from the same sample are listed, as sequenced in a study of blood T cell repertoires in COVID-19. The assay was immunoSEQ multiplex PCR, and TCRdb's table has in-frame clones only and misses some. This sample yields under 45,000 clones, of which about 89% are seen a single time; about 0.4% belongs to the top ten. Sequenced sample: peripheral blood. These receptor sequences come from a human donor in a cohort sampled during active COVID-19.

Only one count was recorded for this clone. V is TRBV6-2 or TRBV6-3 and J is TRBJ1-5, with a tentative D call TRBD1 (5 bases). CDR1 is MNHEY, CDR2 SVGEGT, per germline. The CDR3 is 15 amino acids. The V end was cut by 0 bases, the J end by 6 bases, with 12 bases between. Here the CDR3 reads CASSYSIRVGQPQHF. In nucleotides, the CDR3 is TGTGCCAGCAGTTACTCGATCAGGGTTGGTCAGCCCCAGCATTTT.

V usage is TRBV6-5 and J usage is TRBJ1-2; D not resolved. Germline CDR1 is MNHEY and CDR2 is SVGAGI. CDR3 length: 16 amino acids. V was clipped by 4 bases and J by 0 bases, with 15 bases between them. The CDR3 loop reads CASSSLLREANYGYTF. The DNA for the CDR3 is TGTGCCAGCAGTTCCCTGTTGCGGGAAGCTAACTATGGCTACACCTTC.

The chain joins TRBV11-2 to TRBJ2-7; TRBD2 might be the D (6 bases). Between the trimmed V and J ends, which lost 2 bases and 3 bases, there was a span of 17 bases. This CDR3 has 16 amino acids. The germline V gene has CDR1 SGHAT and CDR2 FQNNGV. CDR3 loop: CASSLSRMGGVYEQYF. In DNA, the CDR3 is TGTGCCAGCAGCTTAAGCAGGATGGGGGGTGTCTACGAGCAGTACTTC.

The chain combines TRBV10-3 with TRBJ1-5; D is ambiguous. This CDR3 comprises 13 residues. V lost 0 bases and J 6 bases, leaving 6 bases between the germline ends. Germline CDR1 is ENHRY and CDR2 is SYGVKD. The DNA of the CDR3 is TGTGCCATCAGTGAGTCGGCACCTCAGCCCCAGCATTTT. Amino acid sequence: CAISESAPQPQHF.

This chain uses TRBV9 with TRBJ2-7; 7 nucleotides match TRBD1. Losses at the gene ends were 0 bases for V and 6 bases for J; bases not matched to a gene: 3. The germline gives CDR1 SGDLS, CDR2 YYNGEE. The CDR3 sequence is 13 residues long. CDR3 protein: CASSVAHRGEQYF. The CDR3 bases are TGTGCCAGCAGCGTAGCCCACAGGGGCGAGCAGTACTTC.

The chain has TRBV18 and TRBJ1-5; no definite D call. The CDR3 runs 13 residues. The germline CDR1 and CDR2 sequences are KGHSH and LQKENI. Trimming left V 5 bases short and J 5 bases short, with 10 bases between. The CDR3 region is CASSTTSDQPQHF. The CDR3 bases are TGTGCCAGCTCAACGACATCTGATCAGCCCCAGCATTTT.

The gene calls are TRBV11-2 and TRBJ1-3; D not resolved. CDR1 and CDR2 from the germline V gene are SGHAT and FQNNGV. CDR3 size: 16 residues. V shed 2 bases and J shed 0 bases, with 11 bases lying between them. CDR3 sequence reads: CASSLTRRSSGNTIYF. As DNA, the CDR3 is TGTGCCAGCAGCTTAACAAGACGGAGCTCTGGAAACACCATATATTTT.

The chain links TRBV4-2 to TRBJ1-2, with TRBD1 identical over 7 bases. Germline V gene data show CDR1 as LGHNA and CDR2 as YNFKEQ. With V trimmed by 1 base and J by 6 bases, 11 bases remained unmatched. This CDR3 is 16 amino acids long. The DNA of the CDR3 is TGTGCCAGCAGCCAAGTAGCGGCAGGGGGGCCCGATGGCTACACCTTC. Amino acids: CASSQVAAGGPDGYTF.

This sequence joins TRBV19 and TRBJ2-6; D unresolved. The CDR3 is 14 residues long. V was pared by 7 bases and J by 0 bases, with 7 bases between. Germline assignment: CDR1 LNHDA and CDR2 SQIVND (reference sequence). CDR3 coding DNA: TGTGCCAGTAACATCGACTCTGGGGCCAACGTCCTGACTTTC. Translated: CASNIDSGANVLTF.

The rearrangement links TRBV21-1 to TRBJ1-2; TRBD1 reflects the table's D call only, with no check against the DNA. TRBV21-1 is annotated as a pseudogene. The CDR3 is 15 amino acids. CDR3 in amino acids: CASRPRQGVTYGYTF. CDR3 in DNA: TGTGCCAGCCGTCCCAGACAGGGGGTTACCTATGGCTACACCTTC.

The CDR3 DNA sequence: TGTGCCAGCAGCTCCACCCGGCCCGGGGGGCTAGGGACTGAAGCTTTCTTT. Translating gives CASSSTRPGGLGTEAFF. The V call is TRBV11-2, the J call TRBJ1-1, with D perhaps TRBD1 (6 bases). CDR1 SGHAT and CDR2 FQNNGV come from the germline V gene. The CDR3 length is 17 residues. V lost 4 bases and J lost 5, with 23 bases in between.

The genes are TRBV4-3 and TRBJ2-7; 8 nucleotides line up with TRBD1. Germline CDR1 and CDR2: LGHNA and YSLEER. The CDR3 extends over 15 amino acids. J gave up 3 bases and V 1 base, and 5 bases lay outside the gene matches. The CDR3: CASSQAGTGLYEQYF. CDR3 bases: TGCGCCAGCAGCCAAGCGGGGACAGGCCTCTACGAGCAGTACTTC.

This clone was detected only once. The chain uses TRBV29-1 and TRBJ1-1, with 7 bases matching TRBD1. V lost 7 bases and J lost 1; bases outside the gene matches: 3. The germline V gene encodes CDR1 SQVTM and CDR2 ANQGSEA. This CDR3 comprises 12 residues. The DNA of the CDR3 is TGCAGCGCCGGACAGGAGAACACTGAAGCTTTCTTT. Amino acid sequence: CSAGQENTEAFF.

The chain has TRBV7-2 and TRBJ1-4; D might be TRBD1 (5 bases). Trimming cost V 2 bases and J 6 bases, with 13 bases left between them. The germline CDR1 and CDR2 sequences are SGHTA and FQGNSA. The CDR3 loop spans 15 amino acids. This chain's CDR3 is CASSLYSREDEKLFF. The CDR3, as DNA: TGTGCCAGCAGCTTATATTCCAGGGAGGATGAAAAACTGTTTTTT.

The chain uses TRBV19 and TRBJ2-5; 8 bases line up with TRBD1. The trim removed 6 bases at V and 5 bases at J, leaving 11 bases unmatched. Germline CDR1 reads LNHDA; CDR2 reads SQIVND (reference sequence). CDR3 length: 15 amino acids. The CDR3 sequence: CASSPRAGGRETQYF. The CDR3 bases are TGTGCCAGTAGCCCCCGGGCAGGGGGCAGGGAGACCCAGTACTTC.

J is TRBJ1-5 and V is TRBV9; D unresolved. CDR1 SGDLS and CDR2 YYNGEE come from the germline V gene. V lost 1 base, J lost 7 bases, and 9 bases lay in between. The CDR3 is made up of 13 amino acids. CDR3 loop: CASSVTPNQPQHF. The CDR3 DNA sequence: TGTGCCAGCAGCGTAACCCCTAACCAGCCCCAGCATTTT. The variable domain in full, completed from reference TRBV9 and TRBJ1-5, reads DSGVTQTPKHLITATGQRVTLRCSPRSGDLSVYWYQQSLDQGLQFLIQYYNGEERAKGNILERFSAQQFPDLHSELNLSSLELGDSALYFCASSVTPNQPQHFGDGTRLSIL.

The rearrangement uses TRBV29-1 and TRBJ1-5, with 9 bases that match TRBD1. The germline CDR1 and CDR2 sequences are SQVTM and ANQGSEA. V gave up 7 bases and J gave up 7 bases; unmatched junction bases: 5. CDR3 size: 12 residues. DNA of the CDR3: TGCAGCGCTGGGACAGGGAAACAGCCCCAGCATTTT. Translation gives CSAGTGKQPQHF.

The V and J genes are TRBV4-3 and TRBJ2-7; weak D call: TRBD1 (6 bases). The V end was cut by 6 bases, the J end by 5 bases, with 14 bases between. The CDR3 consists of 13 residues. Germline V gives CDR1 LGHNA, CDR2 YSLEER. The DNA of the CDR3 is TGCGCCAGCAGAGGGCACAGGGTACACGAGCAGTACTTC. Amino acid sequence: CASRGHRVHEQYF.

The chain employs TRBV3-1 (or the pseudogene TRBV3-2) and TRBJ1-2, with a weak D call TRBD1 (6 bases). CDR3 size: 15 residues. Trimming took 1 base from V and 8 from J, leaving 17 bases between them. Germline lookup yields CDR1 LGHDT and CDR2 YNNKEL (reference sequence). In DNA form, the CDR3 reads TGTGCCAGCAGCCAAGGGGGGATGGACAGTACCGGCTACACCTTC. Residues: CASSQGGMDSTGYTF.

The chain links TRBV13 to TRBJ2-4; maybe TRBD1 (6 bases). V was pared by 4 bases and J by 7 bases, with 20 bases between. Germline-derived CDR1 and CDR2 are PRHDT and FYEKMQ (reference sequence). The CDR3 consists of 16 residues. DNA of the CDR3: TGTGCCAGCAGCTCCGTTCAGGGGCGAAGGAGGAACATTCAGTACTTC. Protein sequence: CASSSVQGRRRNIQYF.

This chain links TRBV7-8 with TRBJ1-6, with 9 bases aligning to TRBD1. Germline CDR1 reads SGHVS; CDR2 reads FQNEAQ. V shed 5 bases and J 5 bases; nucleotides not matched to a gene: 7. The CDR3 is made up of 16 amino acids. DNA of the CDR3: TGTGCCAGCAGCCCCGGGACAGGGACCGATAATTCACCCCTCCACTTT. Its translation is CASSPGTGTDNSPLHF. Combining the CDR3 with reference TRBV7-8 and TRBJ1-6 gives the whole variable domain GAGVSQSPRYKVAKRGQDVALRCDPISGHVSLFWYQQALGQGPEFLTYFQNEAQLDKSGLPSDRFFAERPEGSVSTLKIQRTQQEDSAVYLCASSPGTGTDNSPLHFGNGTRLTVT.

The chain has TRBV28 and TRBJ2-6; 12 positions agree with TRBD2. CDR3 length: 23 amino acids. The V gene's germline CDR1 is MDHEN and CDR2 SYDVKM. V gave up 6 bases and J gave up 1 base; unmatched junction bases: 22. The CDR3 DNA is TGTGCCAGCAGCACCTTGGGACGGCTAGCGGGGGGGCCGAAGGTATCTGGGGCCAACGTCCTGACTTTC. It is translated as CASSTLGRLAGGPKVSGANVLTF. The complete variable domain, with remaining parts taken from reference TRBV28 and TRBJ2-6, reads DVKVTQSSRYLVKRTGEKVFLECVQDMDHENMFWYRQDPGLGLRLIYFSYDVKMKEKGDIPEGYSVSREKKERFSLILESASTNQTSMYLCASSTLGRLAGGPKVSGANVLTFGAGSRLTVL.

This chain connects TRBV4-3 to TRBJ2-4; D is undetermined. V was shortened by 0 bases and J by 0 bases, with 9 bases between the two germline ends. This CDR3 is 16 amino acids long. Germline V CDR1 and CDR2: LGHNA, YSLEER. CDR3 sequence (DNA): TGCGCCAGCAGCCAAGAGTACTCTTTAGCCAAAAACATTCAGTACTTC. It specifies CASSQEYSLAKNIQYF.

The chain has TRBV4-3 and TRBJ2-7; D uncertain. The germline CDR1 and CDR2 sequences are LGHNA and YSLEER. The CDR3 has 13 amino acids. V dropped 3 bases and J dropped 5 bases, with 11 bases sitting between them. As DNA, the CDR3 is TGCGCCAGCAGCCAGCCGGGTGCCGACGAGCAGTACTTC. It codes for CASSQPGADEQYF.

This clone was detected a few times. The gene calls are TRBV9 and TRBJ1-2; 9 bases fit TRBD1. J gave up 2 bases and V 0 bases, and 8 bases lay outside the gene matches. Germline V gene sequence: CDR1 SGDLS, CDR2 YYNGEE. The CDR3 loop spans 17 amino acids. The CDR3 region has the DNA TGTGCCAGCAGCGTAGCGCCAACCGGGACAGGGAACTATGGCTACACCTTC. Protein sequence: CASSVAPTGTGNYGYTF. Full variable domain (remainder filled in from reference TRBV9 and TRBJ1-2): DSGVTQTPKHLITATGQRVTLRCSPRSGDLSVYWYQQSLDQGLQFLIQYYNGEERAKGNILERFSAQQFPDLHSELNLSSLELGDSALYFCASSVAPTGTGNYGYTFGSGTRLTVV.

This chain joins TRBV5-5 and TRBJ2-1, with 8 bases identical to TRBD2. CDR1 and CDR2 (germline): SGHKS, YYEKEE (reference sequence). The length of the CDR3 is 13 residues. V dropped 4 bases and J dropped 7; count of bases not matched to a gene: 4. This CDR3 reads CASSGTSGNEQFF. The DNA for the CDR3 is TGTGCCAGCAGCGGGACTAGTGGAAATGAGCAGTTCTTC.

The chain recombines TRBV6-5 with TRBJ2-6; D perhaps matches TRBD1 (7 bases). This CDR3 has 16 residues. Per the germline V gene, CDR1 is MNHEY and CDR2 is SVGAGI. Trimming took off 4 bases at V and 0 bases at J, with 10 bases between the two ends. The CDR3, as DNA: TGTGCCAGCAGTTCAGGGGGGATCTCTGGGGCCAACGTCCTGACTTTC. Translation: CASSSGGISGANVLTF.

The J gene is TRBJ1-4, the V gene TRBV7-8; 7 nucleotides match TRBD1. This CDR3 contains 13 residues. After removal of 3 bases from V and 6 bases from J, the junction contained 1 base not matched to a gene. Germline-derived CDR1 and CDR2 are SGHVS and FQNEAQ. CDR3 sequence (DNA): TGTGCCAGCAGCTTCGACAGGGATGAAAAACTGTTTTTT. Residues: CASSFDRDEKLFF. Filled out from reference TRBV7-8 and TRBJ1-4, the complete variable domain reads GAGVSQSPRYKVAKRGQDVALRCDPISGHVSLFWYQQALGQGPEFLTYFQNEAQLDKSGLPSDRFFAERPEGSVSTLKIQRTQQEDSAVYLCASSFDRDEKLFFGSGTQLSVL.

The V call is TRBV27, the J call TRBJ1-1, with 7 bases lining up with TRBD1. J lost 0 bases, V lost 6 bases, and 4 bases had no gene match. CDR1 MNHEY and CDR2 SMNVEV come from the germline V gene (reference sequence). The CDR3 covers 14 residues. CDR3 in DNA: TGTGCCAGCAGCACGACAGGGATGAACACTGAAGCTTTCTTT. Encoded protein: CASSTTGMNTEAFF.

This chain connects TRBV6-5 to TRBJ1-1, with a weak D call TRBD1 (5 bases). Looked up from germline, CDR1 is MNHEY and CDR2 is SVGAGI. The CDR3 length is 14 residues. V shed 4 bases and J shed 1 base, with 10 bases lying between them. CDR3 amino acids: CASSSRAPNTEAFF. The CDR3 region has the DNA TGTGCCAGCAGTTCCAGGGCCCCGAACACTGAAGCTTTCTTT.

The chain joins TRBV10-3 to TRBJ1-1; D not resolved. The V and J ends lost 3 bases and 1 base respectively, with 12 bases between them. Germline-derived CDR1 and CDR2 are ENHRY and SYGVKD. The CDR3 runs to 15 residues. The CDR3 is CAISDMRGTNTEAFF. Written as DNA, the CDR3 is TGTGCCATCAGTGATATGCGAGGAACGAACACTGAAGCTTTCTTT.